Reported below is one T cell receptor (beta chain). The V gene's germline CDR1 is SGHTS and CDR2 YDEGEE. This CDR3 region has 16 residues. V was clipped by 4 bases and J by 2 bases, with 15 bases between them. Method: immunoSEQ multiplex PCR; TCRdb's copy keeps in-frame clones and lacks some. This table has some 2,500,000 clones, roughly 90% appearing once. This sample is drawn from a study of shared clonotypes between healthy human individuals. The material sequenced was naive CD4+ T cells from PBMCs. Specified subset: CD45RA+ positively selected. The sequence was obtained from a man younger than 35 in good health. Some clones in this sample may be carry-over from other donors' samples. J is TRBJ2-2 and V is TRBV5-8; D gene unclear. CDR3 sequence: CASSPRRLYNTGELFF. The CDR3 DNA sequence: TGTGCCAGCAGCCCTAGGCGACTCTATAACACCGGGGAGCTGTTTTTT.